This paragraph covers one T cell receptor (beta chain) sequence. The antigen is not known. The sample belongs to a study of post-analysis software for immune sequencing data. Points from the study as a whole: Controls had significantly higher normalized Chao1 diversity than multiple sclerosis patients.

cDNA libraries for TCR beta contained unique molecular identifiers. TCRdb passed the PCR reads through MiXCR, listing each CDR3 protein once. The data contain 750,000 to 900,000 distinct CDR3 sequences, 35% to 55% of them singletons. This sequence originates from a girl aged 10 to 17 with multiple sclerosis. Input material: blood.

The CDR3 spells CSTELDEQFF. The CDR3 DNA reads as TGCAGCACCGAGCTCGATGAGCAGTTCTTC. The chain is built from TRBV29-1 and TRBJ2-1; D gene ambiguous. Germline V gene sequence: CDR1 SQVTM, CDR2 ANQGSEA. The CDR3 sequence is 10 residues long. V gave up 8 bases and J gave up 8 bases, with 10 bases separating them.